Below are 19 T cell receptor beta chains sequenced from a single sample in a study of T cell clones after liver transplantation. Produced via immunoSEQ multiplex PCR; TCRdb's table is partial and in-frame only. The sample lists about 20,000 clones, 78% occurring once. The source was CD8+ T cells from blood, collected around 54 months after liver transplant. Source of these receptors: a human patient who received a liver transplant. Some T cells may originate from the graft donor.

This clone was counted between two and nine times. The chain couples TRBV27 to TRBJ2-2, with D possibly being TRBD1 (6 bases). The CDR3 totals 16 residues. Trimming pared 1 base from V and 0 bases from J, leaving 9 bases between. The V gene's germline CDR1 is MNHEY and CDR2 SMNVEV (reference sequence). In DNA form, the CDR3 reads TGTGCCAGCAGTTTATGGGGGCCCCCGAACACCGGGGAGCTGTTTTTT. The encoded protein is CASSLWGPPNTGELFF.

The V gene is TRBV5-4, the J gene TRBJ1-1; D gene unclear. V was shortened by 2 bases and J by 4 bases, with 15 bases between the two germline ends. The V gene's germline CDR1 is SGHNT and CDR2 YYREEE (reference sequence). This CDR3 contains 15 residues. This CDR3 reads CASSLTTRGGTEAFF. DNA for the CDR3: TGTGCCAGCAGCTTAACTACTCGGGGAGGCACTGAAGCTTTCTTT.

The chain has TRBV6-5 and TRBJ2-7; 9 nucleotides line up with TRBD1. V lost 4 bases and J lost 5; bases outside the gene matches: 6. Germline V gene lookup returns CDR1 MNHEY and CDR2 SVGAGI. This CDR3 comprises 14 residues. In DNA form, the CDR3 reads TGTGCCAGCAGTTCGACAGGGGGAGGCCACGAGCAGTACTTC. Its protein product is CASSSTGGGHEQYF.

V usage is TRBV4-2 and J usage is TRBJ2-7, with 9 positions matching TRBD2. The V gene's germline CDR1 is LGHNA and CDR2 YNFKEQ. J was trimmed by 3 bases and V by 1 base; bases with no gene match: 4. The CDR3 runs 15 residues. The CDR3 region is CASSQGAGGNYEQYF. CDR3 sequence (DNA): TGTGCCAGCAGCCAAGGGGCGGGGGGGAACTACGAGCAGTACTTC.

This clone was observed many times. The V gene is TRBV7-6, the J gene TRBJ2-2; possible D gene TRBD1, 6 bases. Germline CDR1 SGHVS, CDR2 FNYEAQ. V was cut by 0 bases and J by 7 bases, with 9 bases left in between. This CDR3 spans 14 amino acids. The CDR3 region has the DNA TGTGCCAGCAGCTTAGCGACAGGTTTCGGGGAGCTGTTTTTT. Translating gives CASSLATGFGELFF.

The rearrangement links TRBV19 to TRBJ2-3; 7 positions agree with TRBD2. The ends lost 6 bases at V and 4 bases at J; junction bases unmatched: 10. Germline CDR1 reads LNHDA; CDR2 reads SQIVND (reference sequence). The CDR3 extends over 15 amino acids. CDR3 DNA: TGTGCCAGTAGCTTGGGACCGGGGAGGGCAGATACGCAGTATTTT. This translates into CASSLGPGRADTQYF.

The rearrangement joins TRBV6-1 to TRBJ2-5, with D unresolved. Germline V gene lookup returns CDR1 MNHNS and CDR2 SASEGT. The V end lost 5 bases, the J end lost 5 bases, and 9 bases lay between the germline ends. The length of the CDR3 is 12 residues. The CDR3 region has the DNA TGTGCCAGCAGTTATGGCTCCGAGACCCAGTACTTC. Protein product: CASSYGSETQYF.

V is TRBV9 and J is TRBJ2-7, with TRBD1 matching over 7 bases. V lost 0 bases to trimming and J lost 2 bases; unmatched junction nucleotides: 2. The CDR3 loop spans 14 amino acids. In germline, CDR1 is SGDLS, CDR2 YYNGEE. The CDR3 sequence is CASSVDRGPYEQYF. The CDR3 region has the DNA TGTGCCAGCAGCGTAGACAGGGGACCCTACGAGCAGTACTTC.

The CDR3 protein is CASSSGTALSAKNIQYF. The DNA of the CDR3 is TGTGCCAGCAGCTCAGGGACTGCGCTGTCGGCCAAAAACATTCAGTACTTC. J is TRBJ2-4 and V is TRBV5-6; D may be TRBD2 (6 bases). Germline-derived CDR1 and CDR2 are SGHDT and YYEEEE. V lost 3 bases to trimming and J lost 1 base, with 17 bases between them. The CDR3 has 17 residues.

The V call is TRBV5-4, the J call TRBJ2-1; no firm D call. Germline V gene lookup returns CDR1 SGHNT and CDR2 YYREEE (reference sequence). The V gene lost 1 base and the J gene lost 9 bases, with 5 bases spanning the gap. The CDR3 has 11 amino acids. Here the CDR3 DNA reads TGTGCCAGCAGCTTGCTCGGTGAGCAGTTCTTC. This translates into CASSLLGEQFF.

This rearrangement joins TRBV4-1 to TRBJ1-2; D gene unclear. Germline CDR1 reads MGHRA; CDR2 reads YSYEKL. Trimming cost V 0 bases and J 0 bases, with 8 bases left between them. The CDR3 consists of 15 residues. The CDR3 DNA follows: TGCGCCAGCAGCCAAGACCAGGCCACTAACTATGGCTACACCTTC. This encodes CASSQDQATNYGYTF.

The rearrangement joins TRBV30 to TRBJ1-2; maybe TRBD1 (6 bases). Deletions cut 1 base from V and 4 bases from J, with 13 bases between. Germline CDR1 and CDR2: GTSNPN and SVGIG (reference sequence). The CDR3 is made up of 14 amino acids. CDR3 bases: TGTGCCTGGAGTGGGACAGTCCTCTTCTATGGCTACACCTTC. This translates into CAWSGTVLFYGYTF.

The rearrangement joins TRBV7-9 to TRBJ1-2, with 9 bases matching TRBD1. Germline V gene sequence: CDR1 SEHNR, CDR2 FQNEAQ (reference sequence). This CDR3 comprises 14 residues. Germline trimming cut 5 bases from V and 8 bases from J; bases unmatched to any gene: 9. CDR3 amino acids: CASSLYRDREGYTF. The DNA of the CDR3 is TGTGCCAGCAGCCTGTACAGGGACAGGGAAGGCTACACCTTC.

CDR3 sequence (DNA): TGTGCCAGCCGAGGCTCCGGAACTGAAGCTTTCTTT. It is translated as CASRGSGTEAFF. The chain carries TRBV9 and TRBJ1-1; D gene unclear. The V and J ends lost 7 bases and 5 bases respectively, with 12 bases between them. The germline CDR1 and CDR2 sequences are SGDLS and YYNGEE. The CDR3 is 12 residues long.

A few counts support this clone. The chain recombines TRBV13 with TRBJ1-2, with 8 nucleotides matching TRBD1. Germline trimming cut 1 base from V and 8 bases from J; bases unmatched to any gene: 6. Germline CDR1 PRHDT, CDR2 FYEKMQ (reference sequence). The CDR3 extends over 14 amino acids. CDR3 residues: CASSLEGDRGGYTF. The CDR3 DNA sequence: TGTGCCAGCAGCTTAGAAGGAGACAGGGGCGGCTACACCTTC.

The J gene is TRBJ2-7, the V gene TRBV28; 9 bases fit TRBD1. Trimming took 3 bases from V and 2 from J; bases not matched to a gene: 5. Germline values: CDR1 MDHEN, CDR2 SYDVKM. There are 15 residues in the CDR3. The CDR3 coding sequence is TGTGCCAGCAGTTTGAATGGGGACAGGGCCTACGAGCAGTACTTC. Protein product: CASSLNGDRAYEQYF. Drawing the rest from reference TRBV28 and TRBJ2-7, the complete variable domain is DVKVTQSSRYLVKRTGEKVFLECVQDMDHENMFWYRQDPGLGLRLIYFSYDVKMKEKGDIPEGYSVSREKKERFSLILESASTNQTSMYLCASSLNGDRAYEQYFGPGTRLTVT.

The V call is TRBV11-3, the J call TRBJ2-1; the D gene is possibly TRBD2 (6 bases). Trimming removed 5 bases at V and 5 bases at J, with 13 bases between. Germline loops: CDR1 SGHNT, CDR2 YENEEA. CDR3 length equals 14 residues. CDR3 coding DNA: TGTGCCAGCAGCAGGAGGGGAGCAAACAATGAGCAGTTCTTC. This gives the protein CASSRRGANNEQFF. Combining the CDR3 with reference TRBV11-3 and TRBJ2-1 gives the whole variable domain EAGVVQSPRYKIIEKKQPVAFWCNPISGHNTLYWYLQNLGQGPELLIRYENEEAVDDSQLPKDRFSAERLKGVDSTLKIQPAELGDSAVYLCASSRRGANNEQFFGPGTRLTVL.

This chain uses TRBV4-1 with TRBJ1-2; D uncertain. The CDR3 loop spans 15 amino acids. The germline CDR1 and CDR2 sequences are MGHRA and YSYEKL. V lost 2 bases and J 3 bases, leaving 13 bases between the germline ends. Here the CDR3 reads CASSQSQVNDYGYTF. CDR3 in DNA: TGCGCCAGCAGCCAAAGTCAGGTTAATGACTATGGCTACACCTTC.

The chain recombines TRBV7-6 with TRBJ2-1, with TRBD2 matching over 10 bases. With 4 bases clipped from V and 7 bases from J, the junction kept 10 bases outside the gene matches. This CDR3 has 16 residues. CDR1 and CDR2 (germline): SGHVS, FNYEAQ. The CDR3 loop reads CASSSLAGVPGNEQFF. Here the CDR3 DNA reads TGTGCCAGCAGCTCCCTAGCGGGGGTGCCCGGGAATGAGCAGTTCTTC.